Below are 29 T cell receptor beta chains sequenced from a single sample in a study of Tregs in tolerant kidney transplant recipients. Clones were sequenced by immunoSEQ multiplex PCR, and TCRdb holds only the in-frame ones, with some missing. The table gives some 31,000 clones; the top ten clones make up approximately 8.1% of it. The specimen comprised CD8+ T cells from blood, sampled before the transplant. The receptor set was obtained from a human donor who received a combined kidney and bone marrow transplant.

Notes on this clone: Coverage ceases 3 residues before the CDR3 finishes, and the germline J gene fills in the end. V and J are TRBV20-1 and TRBJ2-3, with TRBD2 matching 8 bases. V was pared by 1 base and J by 2 bases, with 14 bases of the junction left unmatched. This CDR3 has 18 amino acids. The germline gives CDR1 DFQATT, CDR2 SNEGSKA (reference sequence). The CDR3 region is CSARVFGLAGMNTDTQYF. Incomplete CDR3 DNA: TGCAGTGCTAGAGTGTTTGGGCTAGCGGGTATGAACACAGATACG.

Remarks on this clone: The CDR3 extends 3 residues past the end of the read, so its final part is completed from the germline J gene. V and J are TRBV20-1 and TRBJ1-1; D possibly corresponds to TRBD1 (5 bases). The CDR3 has 16 residues. Trimming removed 5 bases from V and 4 bases from J, with 23 bases in between. Germline lookup yields CDR1 DFQATT and CDR2 SNEGSKA (reference sequence). The CDR3 DNA, read in part, is TGCAGTGCTCGAGGGAACCGGGGACCGGGGGGCACTGAA. Its translation: CSARGNRGPGGTE. The full CDR3 sequence reads CSARGNRGPGGTEAFF.

With respect to this clone: The read falls 3 residues short of the CDR3 end, and the missing part is taken from the germline J gene. This rearrangement joins TRBV7-2 to TRBJ2-1; 9 positions agree with TRBD2. V was clipped by 11 bases and J by 6 bases; unmatched bases: 5. Germline loops: CDR1 SGHTA, CDR2 FQGNSA. This CDR3 has 12 residues. The CDR3 loop reads CAVAGVGNEQFF. The covered CDR3 bases are TGTGCCGTAGCGGGGGTCGGCAATGAG.

Turning to this clone: The CDR3 is cut off 3 residues early in the read; its end comes from the germline J gene. The chain has TRBV29-1 and TRBJ1-5, with D possibly being TRBD1 (6 bases). Trimming cost V 5 bases and J 7 bases, with 21 bases left between them. CDR1 is SQVTM and CDR2 is ANQGSEA in the germline V gene. The CDR3 totals 15 residues. CDR3 DNA (partial): TGCAGCGTTCGGACGATATCGGGGGGCGGGCAGCCC. Amino acids: CSVRTISGGGQP. In full, the CDR3 is CSVRTISGGGQPQHF. Full variable domain (missing parts from reference TRBV29-1 and TRBJ1-5): SAVISQKPSRDICQRGTSLTIQCQVDSQVTMMFWYRQQPGQSLTLIATANQGSEATYESGFVIDKFPISRPNLTFSTLTVSNMSPEDSSIYLCSVRTISGGGQPQHFGDGTRLSIL.

With regard to this clone: The read terminates 3 residues ahead of where the CDR3 ends, so the germline J gene completes it. The genes are TRBV13 and TRBJ2-3; 11 positions agree with TRBD2. The CDR3 has 15 amino acids. The germline gives CDR1 PRHDT, CDR2 FYEKMQ (reference sequence). The sequenced CDR3 bases are TGTGCCAGCAGCACCAAACTAGCGGGAGCTGGGACG. It yields the protein CASSTKLAGAGT. The whole CDR3 reads CASSTKLAGAGTQYF.

On this clone itself: Read coverage stops 3 residues before the CDR3 terminus; the germline J gene supplies the remainder. J is TRBJ1-3 and V is TRBV6-8; TRBD1 agrees at 9 bases. Trimming at V came to 6 bases and at J to 4 bases, leaving 10 bases not matched to a gene. CDR3 length: 16 residues. Germline V gene data show CDR1 as MNHGY and CDR2 as SAAAGT. The part of the CDR3 DNA that was read is TGTGCCAGCAGAGATCCGGGACAGGGAACCGGAAACACC. Amino acids: CASRDPGQGTGNT. The CDR3 as a whole reads CASRDPGQGTGNTIYF.

With regard to this clone: The CDR3 end lies 3 residues beyond the end of the read and is filled in from the germline J gene. The rearrangement links TRBV18 to TRBJ2-2; D is possibly TRBD1 (6 bases). The ends were cut back, 11 bases at V and 7 bases at J, with 14 bases in the middle. CDR3 length: 12 amino acids. Germline V CDR1 and CDR2: KGHSH, LQKENI. Partial CDR3 DNA: TGTGCCGGACAGCTCATGGGCGGGGAG. Protein product: CAGQLMGGE. The whole CDR3 reads CAGQLMGGELFF.

Comment on this clone: The CDR3 end falls 3 residues outside the read, so it is completed with the germline J gene. This chain uses TRBV5-3 with TRBJ1-1, with a tentative D call TRBD1 (6 bases). TRBV5-3 is recorded as an ORF, its role being uncertain. V shed 4 bases and J shed 1 base, with 17 bases lying between them. The CDR3 runs 16 residues. The sequenced CDR3 bases are TGTGCCAGAAGCCTACACAGGGCAAGTACGAACACTGAA. Encoded protein: CARSLHRASTNTE. The entire CDR3 protein is CARSLHRASTNTEAFF.

Concerning this clone itself: The read comes to an end 3 residues before the CDR3 does, leaving the germline J gene to fill in the end. This chain joins TRBV5-6 and TRBJ2-5; D call uncertain. Trimming shortened V by 0 bases and J by 2 bases, and 8 bases separated the two germline ends. This CDR3 region has 14 residues. Germline V gene data show CDR1 as SGHDT and CDR2 as YYEEEE. The sequenced part of the CDR3 DNA is TGTGCCAGCAGCTTGGAGGCCAGACAAGAGACC. It is translated as CASSLEARQET. From start to end, the CDR3 is CASSLEARQETQYF.

The CDR3 DNA, read in part, is TGTGCCAGCAGATTACTAGGCCCCGGGGAG. Amino acids: CASRLLGPGE. The entire CDR3 is CASRLLGPGELFF. This chain connects TRBV6-2 or TRBV6-3 to TRBJ2-2; D is perhaps TRBD2 (5 bases). Sequencing ends 3 residues short of the CDR3 end; the germline J gene provides the rest. Trimming pared 6 bases from V and 6 bases from J, leaving 11 bases between. Germline loops: CDR1 MNHEY, CDR2 SVGEGT. The CDR3 length is 13 residues.

Of note for this clone: Sequencing ends 3 residues short of the CDR3 end; the germline J gene provides the rest. The J gene is TRBJ2-7, the V gene TRBV7-8; D might be TRBD2 (6 bases). The CDR3 is 16 residues long. V shed 5 bases and J shed 3 bases, with 20 bases lying between them. Germline CDR1 SGHVS, CDR2 FQNEAQ. CDR3 DNA (partial): TGTGCCAGCAGCCCGACTACCCGGGAGAACCTCTACGAG. Protein: CASSPTTRENLYE. The CDR3 as a whole reads CASSPTTRENLYEQYF. The full variable domain, in which reference TRBV7-8 and TRBJ2-7 provide the parts outside the CDR3, is GAGVSQSPRYKVAKRGQDVALRCDPISGHVSLFWYQQALGQGPEFLTYFQNEAQLDKSGLPSDRFFAERPEGSVSTLKIQRTQQEDSAVYLCASSPTTRENLYEQYFGPGTRLTVT.

In the case of this clone: Sequencing ends 3 residues short of the CDR3 end; the germline J gene provides the rest. This rearrangement joins TRBV13 to TRBJ2-3; perhaps TRBD1 as D (6 bases). The CDR3 has 15 amino acids. Germline V gene data show CDR1 as PRHDT and CDR2 as FYEKMQ (reference sequence). V lost 5 bases, J lost 0 bases, and 12 bases lay in between. CDR3 DNA (partial): TGTGCCAGCAGCCTCCTGACAGGCAGCACAGATACG. This translates into CASSLLTGSTDT. The whole CDR3 protein reads CASSLLTGSTDTQYF. Together with reference TRBV13 and TRBJ2-3, the CDR3 gives the full variable domain: AAGVIQSPRHLIKEKRETATLKCYPIPRHDTVYWYQQGPGQDPQFLISFYEKMQSDKGSIPDRFSAQQFSDYHSELNMSSLELGDSALYFCASSLLTGSTDTQYFGPGTRLTVL.

In regard to this clone: From the germline J gene comes the end of the CDR3, since the read stops 3 residues before it. The chain links TRBV29-1 to TRBJ1-2; TRBD1 is a possible D gene (6 bases). Between the trimmed V and J ends, which lost 4 bases and 5 bases, there was a span of 11 bases. CDR1 SQVTM and CDR2 ANQGSEA come from the germline V gene. The CDR3 length is 12 residues. CDR3 DNA, as far as it was read: TGCAGCGTTGGAACAGGGTGGTATGGC. The encoded protein is CSVGTGWYG. The complete CDR3 protein is CSVGTGWYGYTF.

Of note for this clone: The CDR3 is cut off 3 residues early in the read; its end comes from the germline J gene. This chain joins TRBV20-1 and TRBJ2-1; D is possibly TRBD1 (7 bases). Germline V gene lookup returns CDR1 DFQATT and CDR2 SNEGSKA (reference sequence). This CDR3 is built from 16 residues. Trimming took 2 bases from V and 1 from J, leaving 15 bases between them. The sequenced CDR3 bases are TGCAGTGCTAGACCCCCCCAGGGGGGATCCTACAATGAG. This sequence encodes CSARPPQGGSYNE. The full CDR3 protein is CSARPPQGGSYNEQFF.

Note on this clone: The read falls 3 residues short of the CDR3 end, and the missing part is taken from the germline J gene. The chain links TRBV5-1 to TRBJ1-2, with TRBD1 as a possible D gene (6 bases). The ends were cut back, 0 bases at V and 0 bases at J, with 12 bases in the middle. The germline CDR1 and CDR2 sequences are SGHRS and YFSETQ. This CDR3 comprises 16 residues. CDR3 DNA (partial): TGCGCCAGCAGCTTGGTGTCGGGACATCCTAACTATGGC. Translation gives CASSLVSGHPNYG. The CDR3 as a whole reads CASSLVSGHPNYGYTF.

In regard to this clone: Read sequence stops 3 residues before the CDR3 end, and the germline J gene provides the missing end. The chain has TRBV30 and TRBJ1-4, with TRBD1 matching 7 bases. Germline V gene lookup returns CDR1 GTSNPN and CDR2 SVGIG (reference sequence). This CDR3 is 14 amino acids long. Trimming at V came to 3 bases and at J to 8 bases, leaving 9 bases not matched to a gene. The CDR3: CAWRTRCRGEKLFF. The CDR3 bases that were read are TGTGCCTGGAGAACGCGTTGCAGGGGGGAAAAA.

The sequenced CDR3 bases are TGTGCCATCAGTGAAAAGTTTGCGAGCGACTCCTACAATGAG. Amino acid sequence: CAISEKFASDSYNE. In full, the CDR3 reads CAISEKFASDSYNEQFF. This chain joins TRBV10-3 and TRBJ2-1; the D is unclear. Read sequence stops 3 residues before the CDR3 end, and the germline J gene provides the missing end. V lost 3 bases, J lost 0 bases, and 15 bases lay in between. Germline V gives CDR1 ENHRY, CDR2 SYGVKD. CDR3 size: 17 residues.

On this clone: The read terminates 3 residues ahead of where the CDR3 ends, so the germline J gene completes it. The V gene is TRBV2, the J gene TRBJ1-1; 8 nucleotides align to TRBD1. Germline-derived CDR1 and CDR2 are SNHLY and FYNNEI. CDR3 length equals 14 residues. After removal of 10 bases from V and 5 bases from J, the junction contained 12 bases not matched to a gene. The CDR3 loop is CATPEDRVRTEAFF. The CDR3 DNA, read in part, is TGTGCCACCCCTGAGGACAGGGTAAGAACTGAA.

Regarding this clone: The read finishes 3 residues shy of the CDR3 end, and the germline J gene is used to complete it. This chain connects TRBV2 to TRBJ1-6, with D perhaps matching TRBD1 (5 bases). Germline values: CDR1 SNHLY, CDR2 FYNNEI. There are 17 residues in the CDR3. Trimming shortened V by 7 bases and J by 6 bases, and 22 bases separated the two germline ends. Here the CDR3 reads CASKSGHPLMGNSPLHF. The sequenced part of the CDR3 DNA is TGTGCCAGCAAGTCAGGACACCCCTTGATGGGTAATTCACCC.

As for this clone: The CDR3 is cut off 3 residues early in the read; its end comes from the germline J gene. This chain uses TRBV5-4 with TRBJ2-2; tentative D call: TRBD2 (5 bases). V lost 4 bases, J lost 2 bases, and 15 bases lay in between. The germline gives CDR1 SGHNT, CDR2 YYREEE (reference sequence). The CDR3 sequence is 16 residues long. CDR3 DNA, as far as it was read: TGTGCCAGCAGCGCCGGACTGCCCAAAAACACCGGGGAG. Amino acid sequence: CASSAGLPKNTGE. The CDR3 in full is CASSAGLPKNTGELFF. Supplemented by reference TRBV5-4 and TRBJ2-2, the full variable domain reads ETGVTQSPTHLIKTRGQQVTLRCSSQSGHNTVSWYQQALGQGPQFIFQYYREEENGRGNFPPRFSGLQFPNYSSELNVNALELDDSALYLCASSAGLPKNTGELFFGEGSRLTVL.

For this clone: The read ends 3 residues before the CDR3 terminus; that terminus is restored from the germline J gene. The chain couples TRBV2 to TRBJ1-5, with 7 bases identical to TRBD1. CDR3 length: 16 residues. V lost 6 bases, J lost 0 bases, and 8 bases stayed unmatched. Per the germline V gene, CDR1 is SNHLY and CDR2 is FYNNEI. CDR3 sequence: CASSPGQLYSNQPQHF. The covered CDR3 bases are TGTGCCAGCAGCCCGGGACAGCTATATAGCAATCAGCCC. The variable domain in full, with the rest retrieved from reference TRBV2 and TRBJ1-5, is EPEVTQTPSHQVTQMGQEVILRCVPISNHLYFYWYRQILGQKVEFLVSFYNNEISEKSEIFDDQFSVERPDGSNFTLKIRSTKLEDSAMYFCASSPGQLYSNQPQHFGDGTRLSIL.

About this clone itself: Read data end 3 residues before the CDR3 end; the end is taken from the germline J gene. The chain combines TRBV7-9 with TRBJ1-1; possibly TRBD1 for D (5 bases). Germline V CDR1 and CDR2: SEHNR, FQNEAQ (reference sequence). The CDR3 loop spans 12 amino acids. Trimming took off 1 base at V and 7 bases at J, with 7 bases between the two ends. The CDR3 region is CASSLGGLEAFF. Partial CDR3 DNA: TGTGCCAGCAGCTTAGGGGGCCTTGAA.

Comments on this clone: The read terminates 3 residues before the CDR3 end, so the remaining end is supplied by the germline J gene. J is TRBJ1-2 and V is TRBV6-1; the D gene is possibly TRBD1 (6 bases). This CDR3 contains 14 residues. The germline CDR1 and CDR2 sequences are MNHNS and SASEGT. Deletions cut 1 base from V and 2 bases from J, with 8 bases between. The chain's CDR3 is CASSEGGPNYGYTF. Partial CDR3 DNA: TGTGCCAGCAGTGAAGGGGGGCCGAACTATGGC.

A remark on this clone: The CDR3 end falls 3 residues outside the read, so it is completed with the germline J gene. The genes are TRBV6-1 and TRBJ1-3; D perhaps matches TRBD1 (5 bases). Trimming cost V 4 bases and J 0 bases, with 10 bases left between them. CDR1 and CDR2 (germline): MNHNS, SASEGT. The CDR3 totals 15 residues. The part of the CDR3 DNA that was read is TGTGCCAGCAGTGTAGGGGCCAGCTCTGGAAACACC. This translates into CASSVGASSGNT. The complete CDR3 reads CASSVGASSGNTIYF.

Regarding this clone: The CDR3 extends 3 residues past the end of the read, so its final part is completed from the germline J gene. This rearrangement joins TRBV10-1 to TRBJ2-3; TRBD2 matches 11 bases. There are 14 residues in the CDR3. Looked up from germline, CDR1 is WNHNN and CDR2 is SYGVQD (reference sequence). Trimming removed 2 bases from V and 8 bases from J; junction bases left unmatched: 3. Partial CDR3 DNA: TGCGCCAGCAGTGAGGCCCTAGCGGGGGGTACG. Translated: CASSEALAGGT. The complete CDR3 protein is CASSEALAGGTQYF.

This clone is called medium-sized based on its frequency. The observed sequence ends 3 residues before the CDR3 terminus, with the missing tail filled in from the germline J gene. The V and J genes are TRBV18 and TRBJ1-5, with 11 bases matching TRBD1. V lost 3 bases to trimming and J lost 3 bases; unmatched junction nucleotides: 7. The CDR3 length is 17 residues. CDR1 KGHSH and CDR2 LQKENI come from the germline V gene. The covered CDR3 bases are TGTGCCAGCTCACCTTCGGACAGGGGGCGCGTCAATCAGCCC. This sequence encodes CASSPSDRGRVNQP. The full CDR3 protein reads CASSPSDRGRVNQPQHF.

As to this clone: The CDR3 goes on 3 residues after the read ends, and that part is filled in from the germline J gene. This rearrangement joins TRBV5-1 to TRBJ2-3; D gene uncertain. CDR1 is SGHRS, CDR2 YFSETQ, per germline. V was pared by 0 bases and J by 3 bases, with 5 bases between. This CDR3 region has 13 residues. This CDR3 is CASSLVETDTQYF. CDR3 DNA, as far as it was read: TGCGCCAGCAGCTTGGTAGAAACAGATACG.

The DNA read from the CDR3 is TGTGCCATCAGACTCAACCCAGGGGGCCCGAATTCACCC. It yields the protein CAIRLNPGGPNSP. The full CDR3 is CAIRLNPGGPNSPLHF. V usage is TRBV10-3 and J usage is TRBJ1-6, with 8 bases fitting TRBD1. The sequenced fragment ends 3 residues before the CDR3 boundary, so the rest is inferred from the germline J gene. Trimming removed 6 bases from V and 7 bases from J; junction bases left unmatched: 11. The CDR3 is 16 amino acids. Looked up from germline, CDR1 is ENHRY and CDR2 is SYGVKD.

A remark on this clone: The CDR3 end is not reached by the read, which stops 3 residues before it; the germline J gene fills it in. V gene TRBV19 combines with J gene TRBJ1-2; no clear D. Germline V gives CDR1 LNHDA, CDR2 SQIVND (reference sequence). V dropped 5 bases and J dropped 4 bases, with 14 bases sitting between them. The CDR3 is 14 amino acids. The sequenced CDR3 bases are TGTGCCAGTAGTCATCCGATCTCGGTCTATGGC. Translation: CASSHPISVYG. The complete CDR3 sequence is CASSHPISVYGYTF.